The rows below give T cell receptor beta chains drawn from one sample of a study of blood T cell repertoires in COVID-19. Measured with immunoSEQ multiplex PCR; TCRdb has only the in-frame clones, and not every one. The sample comprises roughly 110,000 clones, 75% to 90% of which are singletons, and under 9.5% rests with the top ten. Material for sequencing was peripheral blood. The source is a woman aged 40-49 years with acute or convalescent COVID-19. The CDR3 runs from the conserved cysteine through the conserved F or W. D genes are given only for firm matches. Rows may omit the clone size; those that give it use once, few, many or a size class.

cdr3_aa | cdr3_nt | d_call | cdr3_length | clone_size | j_call | v_call
CASSYSKGRGTEAFF | TGTGCCAGCAGTTACTCGAAAGGTAGAGGCACTGAAGCTTTCTTT | - | 15 | - | TRBJ1-1 | TRBV6-5
CATSRDQGAYEQYF | TGTGCCACCAGCAGAGATCAAGGGGCCTACGAGCAGTACTTC | - | 14 | - | TRBJ2-7 | TRBV15
CASSPERTNTDTQYF | TGCGCCAGCAGCCCCGAGCGGACGAACACAGATACGCAGTATTTT | - | 15 | - | TRBJ2-3 | TRBV5-1
CASSVGTGKNTIYF | TGTGCCAGCAGCGTTGGGACAGGGAAAAACACCATATATTTT | TRBD1 | 14 | - | TRBJ1-3 | TRBV9
CASSVGLAGVRETQYF | TGTGCCAGCAGCGTAGGACTAGCGGGGGTACGGGAGACCCAGTACTTC | TRBD2 | 16 | - | TRBJ2-5 | TRBV9
CASSPGTGTGYTF | TGTGCCAGCAGCCCGGGGACAGGGACTGGCTACACCTTC | TRBD1 | 13 | - | TRBJ1-2 | TRBV12-3/TRBV12-4
CASSLTTGSDRGGYTF | TGTGCCAGCAGCTTAACTACGGGCTCGGACAGGGGTGGCTACACCTTC | TRBD1 | 16 | once | TRBJ1-2 | TRBV7-3
CASSLGGLAGNTGELFF | TGCGCCAGCAGCTTGGGAGGACTAGCGGGGAACACCGGGGAGCTGTTTTTT | TRBD2 | 17 | - | TRBJ2-2 | TRBV5-1
CASSGGGEKLFF | TGTGCCAGCAGCGGGGGCGGTGAAAAACTGTTTTTT | - | 12 | - | TRBJ1-4 | TRBV9
CASSLGGPYNEQFF | TGTGCCAGCAGTTTGGGGGGGCCTTACAATGAGCAGTTCTTC | - | 14 | - | TRBJ2-1 | TRBV27
CASSQRPGTQYF | TGTGCCAGCAGCCAGCGTCCGGGGACCCAGTACTTC | - | 12 | - | TRBJ2-5 | TRBV3-1/TRBV3-2
CASSRIPGAVYGYTF | TGTGCCAGCAGCCGAATACCAGGGGCGGTCTATGGCTACACCTTC | - | 15 | - | TRBJ1-2 | TRBV11-2
CASSRGQLSSGNTIYF | TGTGCCAGCAGCCGAGGACAGCTTAGCTCTGGAAACACCATATATTTT | - | 16 | - | TRBJ1-3 | TRBV3-1/TRBV3-2
CASSTGTGGMYNEQFF | TGCGCCAGCAGCACCGGAACAGGGGGTATGTACAATGAGCAGTTCTTC | TRBD1 | 16 | - | TRBJ2-1 | TRBV5-1
CASSQDRASGYQETQYF | TGTGCCAGCAGCCAAGATAGGGCTAGCGGATACCAAGAGACCCAGTACTTC | TRBD2 | 17 | few | TRBJ2-5 | TRBV3-1/TRBV3-2
CASSPRGDGDEQYF | TGTGCCAGCAGTCCGCGAGGCGATGGAGACGAGCAGTACTTC | - | 14 | once | TRBJ2-7 | TRBV27
CASSQVPPSNTEAFF | TGCGCCAGCAGCCAAGTCCCCCCTTCGAACACTGAAGCTTTCTTT | - | 15 | - | TRBJ1-1 | TRBV4-1
CAWRPAGAGNTIYF | TGTGCCTGGAGACCCGCGGGGGCTGGAAACACCATATATTTT | - | 14 | - | TRBJ1-3 | TRBV30
CASSVGLGGELFF | TGTGCCAGCAGCGTAGGTCTCGGCGGGGAGCTGTTTTTT | - | 13 | - | TRBJ2-2 | TRBV9
CASSLGQAAQHF | TGTGCCAGCAGCCTCGGACAGGCCGCTCAGCATTTT | TRBD1 | 12 | - | TRBJ1-5 | TRBV2
CASRPRGYSYEKLFF | TGTGCCAGCAGGCCTCGGGGTTATTCTTATGAAAAACTGTTTTTT | - | 15 | once | TRBJ1-4 | TRBV27
CASSSKTGGNQPQHF | TGTGCCAGCAGCTCGAAGACAGGGGGCAATCAGCCCCAGCATTTT | TRBD1 | 15 | - | TRBJ1-5 | TRBV7-2
CASSLGAEQFF | TGTGCCAGCAGCTTAGGAGCGGAGCAGTTCTTC | - | 11 | - | TRBJ2-1 | TRBV11-3
CASREDLAGGYNEQFF | TGTGCCAGTAGGGAGGACCTAGCGGGGGGTTACAATGAGCAGTTCTTC | TRBD2 | 16 | - | TRBJ2-1 | TRBV19
CASRRDLANYGYTF | TGTGCCAGTAGGCGGGACTTAGCTAACTATGGCTACACCTTC | - | 14 | few | TRBJ1-2 | TRBV19
CASSVGPAKSTDTQYF | TGTGCCAGCAGCGTAGGCCCAGCGAAGAGCACAGATACGCAGTATTTT | - | 16 | - | TRBJ2-3 | TRBV9
CASSPGQGYGYTF | TGTGCCAGCAGCCCGGGACAGGGCTATGGCTACACCTTC | TRBD1 | 13 | - | TRBJ1-2 | TRBV7-8
CASSFPGTDTQYF | TGTGCCAGCAGTTTTCCCGGCACAGATACGCAGTATTTT | - | 13 | once | TRBJ2-3 | TRBV6-5
CASSEGTGQQPQHF | TGTGCCAGCAGTGAAGGAACAGGCCAGCAGCCCCAGCATTTT | - | 14 | - | TRBJ1-5 | TRBV25-1
CASSLDRGTNEKLFF | TGTGCCAGCAGCCTTGACAGGGGTACTAATGAAAAACTGTTTTTT | TRBD1 | 15 | - | TRBJ1-4 | TRBV9
CASSQLRLHRDRVGEKLFF | TGCGCCAGCAGTCAGCTTCGGCTCCACCGGGACAGGGTGGGTGAAAAACTGTTTTTT | TRBD1 | 19 | - | TRBJ1-4 | TRBV23-1
CASSLVGDIEQFF | TGTGCCAGCAGCTTAGTGGGCGACATTGAGCAGTTCTTC | - | 13 | - | TRBJ2-1 | TRBV7-2
CAWSFNRGRLDEQFF | TGTGCCTGGAGTTTTAACAGGGGAAGGTTGGATGAGCAGTTCTTC | TRBD1 | 15 | - | TRBJ2-1 | TRBV30
CASSFGDTGRTEAFF | TGTGCCAGCAGCTTTGGGGACACGGGGCGAACTGAAGCTTTCTTT | - | 15 | - | TRBJ1-1 | TRBV7-9
CASSQAAGQGNSPLHF | TGTGCCAGCAGCCAAGCCGCTGGACAAGGGAATTCACCCCTCCACTTT | - | 16 | - | TRBJ1-6 | TRBV4-2
CASSPERGGGFF | TGTGCCAGCAGTCCCGAAAGGGGGGGTGGGTTCTTC | - | 12 | - | TRBJ2-1 | TRBV12-3/TRBV12-4